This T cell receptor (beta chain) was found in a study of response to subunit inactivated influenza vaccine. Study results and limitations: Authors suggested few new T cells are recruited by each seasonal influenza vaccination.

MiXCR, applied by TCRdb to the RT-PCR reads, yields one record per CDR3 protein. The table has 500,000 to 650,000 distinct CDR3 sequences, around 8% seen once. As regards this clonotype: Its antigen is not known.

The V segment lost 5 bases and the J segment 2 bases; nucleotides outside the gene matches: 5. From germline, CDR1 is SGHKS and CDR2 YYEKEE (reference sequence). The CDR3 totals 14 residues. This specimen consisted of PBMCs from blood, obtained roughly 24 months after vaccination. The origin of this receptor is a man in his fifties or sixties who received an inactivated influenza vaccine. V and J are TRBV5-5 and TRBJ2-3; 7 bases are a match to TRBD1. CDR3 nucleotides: TGTGCCAGCAGATCCGGGACAGACACAGATACGCAGTATTTT. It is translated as CASRSGTDTDTQYF.